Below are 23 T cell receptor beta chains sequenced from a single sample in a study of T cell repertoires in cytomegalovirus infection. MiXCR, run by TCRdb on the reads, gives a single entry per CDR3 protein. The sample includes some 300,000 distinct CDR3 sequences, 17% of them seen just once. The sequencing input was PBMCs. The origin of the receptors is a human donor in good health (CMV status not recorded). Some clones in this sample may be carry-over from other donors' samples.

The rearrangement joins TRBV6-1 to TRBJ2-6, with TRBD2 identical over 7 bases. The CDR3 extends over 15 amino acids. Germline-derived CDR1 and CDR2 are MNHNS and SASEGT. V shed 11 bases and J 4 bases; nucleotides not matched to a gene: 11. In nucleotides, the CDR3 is TGTGCCTGCGGGAGATCCCGCCTGGGGGCCAACGTCCTGACTTTC. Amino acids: CACGRSRLGANVLTF.

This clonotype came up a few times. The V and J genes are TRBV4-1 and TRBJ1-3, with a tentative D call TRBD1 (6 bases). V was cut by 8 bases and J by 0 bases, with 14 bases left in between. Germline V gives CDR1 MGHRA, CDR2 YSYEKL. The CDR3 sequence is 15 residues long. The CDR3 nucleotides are TGCGCCAGCGCCGGGACAACCACCTCTGGAAACACCATATATTTT. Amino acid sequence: CASAGTTTSGNTIYF.

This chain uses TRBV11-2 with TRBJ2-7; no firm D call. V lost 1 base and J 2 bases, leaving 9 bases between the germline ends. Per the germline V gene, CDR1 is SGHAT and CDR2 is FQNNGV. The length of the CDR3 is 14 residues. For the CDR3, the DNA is TGTGCCAGCAGCTTAGTTACAGTAACCTACGAGCAGTACTTC. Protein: CASSLVTVTYEQYF.

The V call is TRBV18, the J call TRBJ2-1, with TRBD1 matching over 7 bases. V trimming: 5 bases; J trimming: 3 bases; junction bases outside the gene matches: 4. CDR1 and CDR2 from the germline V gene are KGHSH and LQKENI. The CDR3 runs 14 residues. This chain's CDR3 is CASSSTGNYNEQFF. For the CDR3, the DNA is TGTGCCAGCTCATCGACAGGGAACTACAATGAGCAGTTCTTC.

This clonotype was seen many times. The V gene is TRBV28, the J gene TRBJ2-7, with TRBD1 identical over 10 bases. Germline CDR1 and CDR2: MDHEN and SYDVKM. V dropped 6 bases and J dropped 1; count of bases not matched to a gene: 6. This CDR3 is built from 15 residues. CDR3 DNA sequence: TGTGCCAGCAGCCTTGACAGGGGGCTTTCCTACGAGCAGTACTTC. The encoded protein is CASSLDRGLSYEQYF.

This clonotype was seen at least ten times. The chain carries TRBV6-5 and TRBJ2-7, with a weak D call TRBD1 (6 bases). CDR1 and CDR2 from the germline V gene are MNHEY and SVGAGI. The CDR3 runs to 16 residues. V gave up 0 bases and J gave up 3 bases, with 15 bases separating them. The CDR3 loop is CASSYSFRTVDYEQYF. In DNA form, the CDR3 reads TGTGCCAGCAGTTACTCTTTCCGGACAGTCGACTACGAGCAGTACTTC.

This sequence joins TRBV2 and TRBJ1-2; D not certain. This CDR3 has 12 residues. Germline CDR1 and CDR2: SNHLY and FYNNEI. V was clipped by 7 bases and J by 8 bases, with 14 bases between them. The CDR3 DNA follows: TGTGCCAGCAACTCAAGGTGGGGAGGCTACACCTTC. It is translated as CASNSRWGGYTF.

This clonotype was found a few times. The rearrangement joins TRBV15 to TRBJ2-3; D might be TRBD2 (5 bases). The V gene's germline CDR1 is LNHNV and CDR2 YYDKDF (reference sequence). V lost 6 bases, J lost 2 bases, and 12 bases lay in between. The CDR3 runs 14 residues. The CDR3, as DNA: TGTGCCACCAGACGACGGGAAATCACAGATACGCAGTATTTT. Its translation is CATRRREITDTQYF.

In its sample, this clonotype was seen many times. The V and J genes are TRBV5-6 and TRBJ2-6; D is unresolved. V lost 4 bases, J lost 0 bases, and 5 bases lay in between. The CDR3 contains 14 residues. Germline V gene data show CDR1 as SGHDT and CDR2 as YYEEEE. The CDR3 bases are TGTGCCAGCAGCCCCCCCTCTGGGGCCAACGTCCTGACTTTC. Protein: CASSPPSGANVLTF.

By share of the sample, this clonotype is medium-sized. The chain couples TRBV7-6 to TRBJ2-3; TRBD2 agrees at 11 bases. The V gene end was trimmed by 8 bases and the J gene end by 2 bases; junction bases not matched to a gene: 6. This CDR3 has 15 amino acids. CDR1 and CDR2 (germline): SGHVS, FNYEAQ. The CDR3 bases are TGTGCCAGCGGAAAGGGACTAGCGGTCACAGATACGCAGTATTTT. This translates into CASGKGLAVTDTQYF.

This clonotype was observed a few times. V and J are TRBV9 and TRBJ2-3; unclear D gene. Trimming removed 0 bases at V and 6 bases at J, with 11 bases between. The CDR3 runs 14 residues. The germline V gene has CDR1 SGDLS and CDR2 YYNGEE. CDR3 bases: TGTGCCAGCAGCGTAGCTTTGGCTACGGATACGCAGTATTTT. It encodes CASSVALATDTQYF.

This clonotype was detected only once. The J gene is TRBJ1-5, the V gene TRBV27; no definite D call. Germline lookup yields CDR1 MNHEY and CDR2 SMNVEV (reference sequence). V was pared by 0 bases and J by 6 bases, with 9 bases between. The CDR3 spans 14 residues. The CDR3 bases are TGTGCCAGCAGTTTATCGGTGGGTCGTCAGCCCCAGCATTTT. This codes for CASSLSVGRQPQHF.

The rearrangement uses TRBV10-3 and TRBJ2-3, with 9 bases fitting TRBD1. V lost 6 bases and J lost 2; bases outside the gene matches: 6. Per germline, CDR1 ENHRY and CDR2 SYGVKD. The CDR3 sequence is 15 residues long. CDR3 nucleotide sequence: TGTGCCATCAGCAAAGGACAGGGGCCCACAGATACGCAGTATTTT. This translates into CAISKGQGPTDTQYF.

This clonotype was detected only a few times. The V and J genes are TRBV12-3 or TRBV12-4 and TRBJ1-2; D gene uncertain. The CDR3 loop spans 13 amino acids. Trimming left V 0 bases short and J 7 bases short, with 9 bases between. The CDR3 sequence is CASSLAPGRGYTF. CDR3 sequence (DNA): TGTGCCAGCAGTTTAGCTCCCGGTCGTGGCTACACCTTC.

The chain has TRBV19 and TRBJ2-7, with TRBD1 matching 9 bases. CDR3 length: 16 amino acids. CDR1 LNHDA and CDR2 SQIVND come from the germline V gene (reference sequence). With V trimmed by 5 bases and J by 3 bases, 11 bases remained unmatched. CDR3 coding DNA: TGTGCCAGTAGTGCCAAACCGGGACAGGGTTTCTACGAGCAGTACTTC. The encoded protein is CASSAKPGQGFYEQYF. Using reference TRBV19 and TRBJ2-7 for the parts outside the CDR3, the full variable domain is DGGITQSPKYLFRKEGQNVTLSCEQNLNHDAMYWYRQDPGQGLRLIYYSQIVNDFQKGDIAEGYSVSREKKESFPLTVTSAQKNPTAFYLCASSAKPGQGFYEQYFGPGTRLTVT.

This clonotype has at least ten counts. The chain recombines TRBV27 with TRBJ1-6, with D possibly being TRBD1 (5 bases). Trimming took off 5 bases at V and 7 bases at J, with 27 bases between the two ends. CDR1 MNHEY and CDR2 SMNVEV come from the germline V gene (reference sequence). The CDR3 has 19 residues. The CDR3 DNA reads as TGTGCCAGCAGTCCATACGCGCGCCCCATAGACAGACCAAATTCACCCCTCCACTTT. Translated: CASSPYARPIDRPNSPLHF.

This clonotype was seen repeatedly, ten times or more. CDR3 protein: CASSLGTDQPQHF. The CDR3 coding sequence is TGTGCCAGCAGCTTAGGTACCGATCAGCCCCAGCATTTT. The genes are TRBV7-9 and TRBJ1-5, with D unclear. This CDR3 contains 13 residues. The germline V and J ends were trimmed by 1 base and 5 bases, with 6 bases remaining between them. Germline values: CDR1 SEHNR, CDR2 FQNEAQ (reference sequence).

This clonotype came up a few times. The CDR3 loop is CATSRDRDRGRNTIYF. CDR3 sequence (DNA): TGTGCCACCAGCAGAGATCGGGACAGGGGTAGAAACACCATATATTTT. This chain links TRBV15 with TRBJ1-3; 10 positions match TRBD1. The CDR3 totals 16 residues. Germline lookup yields CDR1 LNHNV and CDR2 YYDKDF (reference sequence). Losses at the gene ends were 0 bases for V and 5 bases for J; bases not matched to a gene: 4.

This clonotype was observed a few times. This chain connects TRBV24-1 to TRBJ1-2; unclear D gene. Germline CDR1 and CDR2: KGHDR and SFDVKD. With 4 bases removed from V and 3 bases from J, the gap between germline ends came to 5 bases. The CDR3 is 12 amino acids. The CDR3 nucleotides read TGTGCCACCAGTGACTATGACTATGGCTACACCTTC. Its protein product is CATSDYDYGYTF.

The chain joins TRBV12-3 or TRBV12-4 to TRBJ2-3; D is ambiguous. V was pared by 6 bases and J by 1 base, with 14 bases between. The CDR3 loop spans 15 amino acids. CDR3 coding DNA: TGTGCCAGCAGCCTCACAGCCTCCGGCACAGATACGCAGTATTTT. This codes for CASSLTASGTDTQYF.

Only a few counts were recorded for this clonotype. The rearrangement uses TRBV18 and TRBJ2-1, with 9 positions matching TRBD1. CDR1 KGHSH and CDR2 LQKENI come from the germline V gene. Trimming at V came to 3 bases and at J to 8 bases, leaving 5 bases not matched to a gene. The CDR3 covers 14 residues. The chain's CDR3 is CASSPGTGYDEQFF. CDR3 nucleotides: TGTGCCAGCTCACCTGGGACAGGGTACGATGAGCAGTTCTTC.

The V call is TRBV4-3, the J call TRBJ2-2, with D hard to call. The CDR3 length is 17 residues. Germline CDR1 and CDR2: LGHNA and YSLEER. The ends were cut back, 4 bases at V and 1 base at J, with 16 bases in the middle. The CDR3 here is CASSPNPDSLNTGELFF. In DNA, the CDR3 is TGCGCCAGCAGCCCCAATCCTGACTCCCTGAACACCGGGGAGCTGTTTTTT.

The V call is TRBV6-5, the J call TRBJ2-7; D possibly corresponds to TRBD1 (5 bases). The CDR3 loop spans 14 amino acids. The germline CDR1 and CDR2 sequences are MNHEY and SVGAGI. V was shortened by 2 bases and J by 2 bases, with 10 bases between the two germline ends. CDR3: CASSYGQGTYEQYF. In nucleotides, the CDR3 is TGTGCCAGCAGTTACGGCCAGGGAACCTACGAGCAGTACTTC.